This T cell receptor (beta chain) was profiled in a study of blood T cell repertoires in COVID-19. For the study at large: Samples taken during acute and convalescent COVID-19 were collected in the United States, Italy and Spain. In each case, the material was cDNA or gDNA derived from T cells, B-cell-depleted T cells, or PBMCs.

Authors' processing steps: Cell counts per sample came from amplifying reference gene primers. TCRdb's table, derived via immunoSEQ multiplex PCR, lists solely in-frame clones and lacks some. V and J calls plus clone size are reproduced from that table; the DNA served to infer D and trimming. The data hold some 240,000 clones, with more than 75% observed a single time. V dropped 6 bases and J dropped 7 bases, with 19 bases sitting between them. Germline CDR1 LNHDA, CDR2 SQIVND (reference sequence). CDR3 length: 15 amino acids. The genes are TRBV19 and TRBJ1-5; TRBD1 is a possible D gene (6 bases). Sequencing input: PBMCs or T cells enriched from blood (not recorded which). The receptor was isolated from a woman in her forties with acute COVID-19. Here the CDR3 DNA reads TGTGCCAGTAGCAACAGCGGGGGGCAGAGACAGCCCCAGCATTTT. Amino acids: CASSNSGGQRQPQHF.